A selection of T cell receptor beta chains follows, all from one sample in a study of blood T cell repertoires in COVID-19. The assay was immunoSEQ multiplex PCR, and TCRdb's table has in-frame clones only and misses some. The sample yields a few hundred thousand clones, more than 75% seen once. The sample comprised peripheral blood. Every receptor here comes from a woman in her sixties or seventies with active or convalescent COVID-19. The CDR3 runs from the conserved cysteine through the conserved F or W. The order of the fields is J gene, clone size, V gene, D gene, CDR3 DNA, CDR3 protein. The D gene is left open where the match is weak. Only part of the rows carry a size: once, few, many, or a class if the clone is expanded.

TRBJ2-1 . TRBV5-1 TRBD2 TGCGCCAGCAGCTTGGACGGGGGGGCTTACAATGAGCAGTTCTTC CASSLDGGAYNEQFF
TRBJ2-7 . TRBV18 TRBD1 TGTGCCAGCTCACCACCGGCAGGGGGCTCGTACGAGCAGTACTTC CASSPPAGGSYEQYF
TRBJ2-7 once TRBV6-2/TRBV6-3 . TGTGCCAGCAGTTACTGGACCGGGACTCCTCTTTTC CASSYWTGTPLF
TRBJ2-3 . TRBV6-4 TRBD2 TGTGCCAGCAGTGTCGATCTGCGGGGGGGCCTAAATACGCAGTATTTT CASSVDLRGGLNTQYF
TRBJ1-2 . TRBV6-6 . TGTGCCAGCAGTTACCCGGGAGAGAACTATGGCTACACCTTC CASSYPGENYGYTF
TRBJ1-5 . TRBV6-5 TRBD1 TGTGCCAGCCGGACAGGGGGAAATCAGCCCCAGCATTTT CASRTGGNQPQHF
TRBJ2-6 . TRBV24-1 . TGTGCCACCAGTGATTCCAGCAGGGGTGGAGGGGCCAACGTCCTGACTTTC CATSDSSRGGGANVLTF
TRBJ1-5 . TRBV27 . TGTGCCGTGGGAGGGAGGCAGCCCCAGCATTTT CAVGGRQPQHF
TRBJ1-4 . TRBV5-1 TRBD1 TGCGCCAGCAGCCCCGCGGACAGGGGGCGAGAAAAACTGTTTTTT CASSPADRGREKLFF
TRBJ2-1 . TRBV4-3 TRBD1 TGCGCCAGCAGCCGATTAGGACAGGGCTTATACAATGAGCAGTTCTTC CASSRLGQGLYNEQFF
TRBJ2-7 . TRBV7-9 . TGTGCCAGCAGCTTAGTCCGGGCCGGGACTGGGCGCTACGAGCAGTACTTC CASSLVRAGTGRYEQYF
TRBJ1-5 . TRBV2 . TGTGCCAGCAGTGACGAGGGGAGGTATCAGCCCCAGCATTTT CASSDEGRYQPQHF
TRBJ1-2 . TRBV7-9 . TGTGCCAGCAGCTTTTCCGAGCGGGGGGATTATGGCTACACCTTC CASSFSERGDYGYTF
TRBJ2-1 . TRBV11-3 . TGTGCCAGCAGCCCGGGGAGCTCCTACAATGAGCAGTTCTTC CASSPGSSYNEQFF
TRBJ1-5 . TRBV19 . TGTGCCAGTTCCGGGGGGGGGCAGGTAGGTCAGCCCCAGCATTTT CASSGGGQVGQPQHF
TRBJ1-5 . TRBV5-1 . TGCGCCAGCAGCTTGGCTCCCTCAGGGCAGCCCCAGCATTTT CASSLAPSGQPQHF
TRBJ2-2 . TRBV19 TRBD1 TGTGCCAGCCTTAACAGGGGAAACACCGGGGAGCTGTTTTTT CASLNRGNTGELFF
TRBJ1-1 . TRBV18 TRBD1 TGTGCCAGCTCACCTGAGAAGGGGACAGGGACTGAAGCTTTCTTT CASSPEKGTGTEAFF
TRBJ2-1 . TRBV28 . TGTGCCAGCAGTTTTTTGACGGGGGAGGTTCGCAATGAGCAGTTCTTC CASSFLTGEVRNEQFF
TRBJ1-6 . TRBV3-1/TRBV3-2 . TGTGCCAGCAGCCAGGAGGACCTCTGGTTTGGTTCACCCCTCCACTTT CASSQEDLWFGSPLHF
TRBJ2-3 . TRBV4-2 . TGTGCCAGCAGCCCTTCGGCTACTGCAGGCTTCACAGATACGCAGTATTTT CASSPSATAGFTDTQYF
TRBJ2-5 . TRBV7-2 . TGTGCCAGCAGCTTGTGGGAGTTGAGGGAGACCCAGTACTTC CASSLWELRETQYF
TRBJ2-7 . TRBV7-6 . TGTGCCAGCAGCTTGGGGGGTAACTACGAGCAGTACTTC CASSLGGNYEQYF
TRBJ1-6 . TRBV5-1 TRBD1 TGCGCCAGCAGCTTGAACACAGGGGATAATTCACCCCTCCACTTT CASSLNTGDNSPLHF
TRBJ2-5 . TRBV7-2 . TGTGCCAGCAGCCCCGAGCGGGCTTGGGCCCAAGAGACCCAGTACTTC CASSPERAWAQETQYF
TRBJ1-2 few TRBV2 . TGTGCCAGCACTAAAATTGTTGGCTACACCTTC CASTKIVGYTF
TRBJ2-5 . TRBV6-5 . TGTGCCAGCGGGGAGAGAGGACAAGAGACCCAGTACTTC CASGERGQETQYF
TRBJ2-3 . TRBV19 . TGTGCCAGTAGGCTTCGGGGGGCGGACACAGATACGCAGTATTTT CASRLRGADTDTQYF
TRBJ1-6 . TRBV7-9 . TGTGCCAGCAGCTTAGTGGGGGCACGGGATTCACCCCTCCACTTT CASSLVGARDSPLHF
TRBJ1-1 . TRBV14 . TGTGCCAGCAGCCAAGTCCGGGGGAACACTGAAGCTTTCTTT CASSQVRGNTEAFF
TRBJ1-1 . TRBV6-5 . TGTGCCAGCCTATTTGAACCGAACACTGAAGCTTTCTTT CASLFEPNTEAFF
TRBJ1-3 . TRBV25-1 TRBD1 TGTGCCAGCAGTCCCCCAACAGGGGGCGTTGGAAACACCATATATTTT CASSPPTGGVGNTIYF